Listed here are 18 T cell receptor beta chains from one sample, sequenced in a study of persistence of HIV-infected CD4 T cells. This nonspecific control used anti-CD3/anti-CD28 bead stimulation of CD4+ T cells. Sorting of responding CD4+ T cells relied on upregulated CD40 ligand together with CD69. These receptors are not linked to any known antigen. The immunoSEQ assay was version 4, run in survey mode. Sequencing used immunoSEQ multiplex PCR; TCRdb keeps in-frame clones, though not all of them. The table has 30,000 to 45,000 clones, approximately 88% seen once. This material consisted of CD4+ T cells sorted from PBMCs after approximately 18-hour stimulation, taken from a patient who received antiretroviral therapy. The receptors originated from an adult man with HIV who was CMV-seropositive.

The CDR3 here is CASSPIGSPTDTQYF. The CDR3 DNA follows: TGTGCCAGCAGTCCTATAGGGAGTCCCACAGATACGCAGTATTTT. The chain employs TRBV6-5 and TRBJ2-3; possible D gene TRBD2, 5 bases. V lost 5 bases and J 2 bases, leaving 14 bases between the germline ends. The germline V gene has CDR1 MNHEY and CDR2 SVGAGI. The CDR3 has 15 amino acids.

This chain connects TRBV7-2 to TRBJ1-1; D possibly corresponds to TRBD1 (6 bases). The CDR3 totals 18 residues. The germline V and J ends were trimmed by 2 bases and 0 bases, with 19 bases remaining between them. CDR1 and CDR2 (germline): SGHTA, FQGNSA. Here the CDR3 reads CASSLFSGTPSMNTEAFF. DNA of the CDR3: TGTGCCAGCAGCTTATTTTCCGGGACACCCTCAATGAACACTGAAGCTTTCTTT.

The DNA for the CDR3 is TGTGCCAGCAGTGACGAACTAGCGGGGCCCGATACGCAGTATTTT. It yields the protein CASSDELAGPDTQYF. The chain has TRBV2 and TRBJ2-3; 10 bases are shared with TRBD2. Germline trimming cut 3 bases from V and 6 bases from J; bases unmatched to any gene: 6. Germline CDR1 SNHLY, CDR2 FYNNEI. The CDR3 has 15 amino acids.

This chain joins TRBV6-2 or TRBV6-3 and TRBJ2-1; TRBD1 agrees at 10 bases. Germline trimming cut 4 bases from V and 8 bases from J; bases unmatched to any gene: 8. Germline loops: CDR1 MNHEY, CDR2 SVGEGT. CDR3 length equals 15 residues. CDR3 nucleotide sequence: TGTGCCAGCAGTTCCCATGGACAGGGGGTCGATGAGCAGTTCTTC. Protein sequence: CASSSHGQGVDEQFF.

The J gene is TRBJ2-7, the V gene TRBV5-4; D call uncertain. CDR1 and CDR2 (germline): SGHNT, YYREEE (reference sequence). The V gene lost 0 bases and the J gene lost 7 bases, with 17 bases spanning the gap. The length of the CDR3 is 15 residues. The CDR3 DNA follows: TGTGCCAGCAGCTTGGCCACGAAAGATTTTAGGGAGCAGTACTTC. This translates into CASSLATKDFREQYF.

V and J are TRBV7-2 and TRBJ1-5; D is perhaps TRBD1 (6 bases). Trimming took off 5 bases at V and 2 bases at J, with 16 bases between the two ends. Germline V gene lookup returns CDR1 SGHTA and CDR2 FQGNSA. The CDR3 length is 16 residues. The CDR3 region is CASSRDTLLGNQPQHF. The CDR3 coding sequence is TGTGCCAGCAGCCGGGACACTCTGCTGGGCAATCAGCCCCAGCATTTT.

This sequence joins TRBV2 and TRBJ1-5; 9 bases are a match to TRBD1. Germline lookup yields CDR1 SNHLY and CDR2 FYNNEI. J gave up 7 bases and V 6 bases, and 10 bases lay outside the gene matches. CDR3 length: 15 residues. CDR3 DNA sequence: TGTGCCAGCAGCACTGGACAGGGGAGGGGACAGCCCCAGCATTTT. Translated: CASSTGQGRGQPQHF.

The chain recombines TRBV29-1 with TRBJ2-1; 10 nucleotides line up with TRBD1. Germline loops: CDR1 SQVTM, CDR2 ANQGSEA. This CDR3 comprises 12 residues. The trim removed 7 bases at V and 7 bases at J, leaving 4 bases unmatched. The CDR3 is CSAGQGGNEQFF. The DNA of the CDR3 is TGCAGCGCCGGACAGGGGGGGAATGAGCAGTTCTTC.

The table lists this clone with a few counts. The chain joins TRBV4-1 to TRBJ1-2, with unresolved D. V was cut by 0 bases and J by 8 bases, with 10 bases left in between. The V gene's germline CDR1 is MGHRA and CDR2 YSYEKL. There are 13 residues in the CDR3. CDR3 nucleotide sequence: TGCGCCAGCAGCCAAGATCGGCCCCGCGGCTACACCTTC. Its protein is CASSQDRPRGYTF.

For the CDR3, the DNA is TGTGCCAGCAGCTTAGGCCTGGCAGGGAGCTCCTATAATTCACCCCTCCACTTT. Translating gives CASSLGLAGSSYNSPLHF. The chain combines TRBV13 with TRBJ1-6, with D possibly being TRBD1 (5 bases). Trimming left V 0 bases short and J 0 bases short, with 12 bases between. Per the germline V gene, CDR1 is PRHDT and CDR2 is FYEKMQ (reference sequence). This CDR3 spans 18 amino acids.

The V gene is TRBV19, the J gene TRBJ1-1; D may be TRBD1 (5 bases). The V end lost 2 bases, the J end lost 5 bases, and 9 bases lay between the germline ends. Per germline, CDR1 LNHDA and CDR2 SQIVND (reference sequence). CDR3 length: 13 residues. The CDR3 sequence: CASSILGTTEAFF. CDR3 DNA sequence: TGTGCCAGTAGTATACTAGGGACGACTGAAGCTTTCTTT.

The chain employs TRBV5-1 and TRBJ1-1, with D maybe TRBD1 (6 bases). This CDR3 has 15 residues. The V end lost 0 bases, the J end lost 1 base, and 10 bases lay between the germline ends. CDR1 is SGHRS, CDR2 YFSETQ, per germline. The CDR3 DNA reads as TGCGCCAGCAGCTTGGTGGGGGCTCCGAACACTGAAGCTTTCTTT. Its translation is CASSLVGAPNTEAFF.

This clone was seen a single time. V gene TRBV7-2 combines with J gene TRBJ2-3; a weak D match, TRBD2 (6 bases). In germline, CDR1 is SGHTA, CDR2 FQGNSA. This CDR3 is built from 14 residues. V was pared by 5 bases and J by 6 bases, with 15 bases between. The CDR3 is CASSAGSLSDTQYF. The CDR3 DNA sequence: TGTGCCAGCAGCGCGGGATCCCTTTCGGATACGCAGTATTTT.

V usage is TRBV3-1 (or the pseudogene TRBV3-2) and J usage is TRBJ1-2, with TRBD1 as a possible D gene (6 bases). Germline V gene data show CDR1 as LGHDT and CDR2 as YNNKEL (reference sequence). The CDR3 extends over 16 amino acids. V dropped 2 bases and J dropped 2 bases, with 15 bases sitting between them. This chain's CDR3 is CASSQSGLTGNYGYTF. The CDR3 DNA is TGTGCCAGCAGCCAATCCGGCTTGACAGGCAACTATGGCTACACCTTC.

The chain couples TRBV5-1 to TRBJ2-7; D is perhaps TRBD2 (6 bases). Trimming removed 4 bases at V and 5 bases at J, with 19 bases between. Germline V gene sequence: CDR1 SGHRS, CDR2 YFSETQ. This CDR3 is built from 15 residues. The DNA for the CDR3 is TGCGCCAGCAGCCCTGGCGGGGTCAGAAGCGACGAGCAGTACTTC. It codes for CASSPGGVRSDEQYF.

The chain combines TRBV7-2 with TRBJ2-3, with TRBD1 as a possible D gene (5 bases). This CDR3 is 15 amino acids long. V lost 5 bases to trimming and J lost 2 bases, with 14 bases between them. Germline values: CDR1 SGHTA, CDR2 FQGNSA. CDR3 sequence (DNA): TGTGCCAGCAGCCTTGCAGGGCAGACCACAGATACGCAGTATTTT. Residues: CASSLAGQTTDTQYF.

This sequence joins TRBV6-5 and TRBJ1-1; 8 nucleotides match TRBD1. In germline, CDR1 is MNHEY, CDR2 SVGAGI. V trimming: 5 bases; J trimming: 11 bases; junction bases outside the gene matches: 7. The CDR3 length is 12 residues. CDR3 sequence: CASSPGTGSAFF. DNA of the CDR3: TGTGCCAGCAGTCCCGGGACAGGTTCGGCTTTCTTT.

CDR3 in DNA: TGTGCCAGCAGCCGGGACAGGGGAACCTACGAGCAGTACTTC. Its protein is CASSRDRGTYEQYF. The chain joins TRBV5-4 to TRBJ2-7, with TRBD1 matching over 10 bases. J lost 2 bases, V lost 4 bases, and 3 bases had no gene match. Germline CDR1 is SGHNT and CDR2 is YYREEE (reference sequence). There are 14 residues in the CDR3.